These T cell receptor beta chains were read from a single sample in a study of T cell repertoires in cytomegalovirus infection. MiXCR, run by TCRdb on the reads, gives a single entry per CDR3 protein. The sample has more than 400,000 distinct CDR3 sequences; more than 25% are singletons. Sequences were obtained from PBMCs. The receptors derive from a human donor in good health (CMV status not recorded). Some clones in this sample may be carry-over from other donors' samples. Each CDR3 is given without its conserved first and last residue. D genes are given only for firm matches.

>NA|TRBV2
ASSRDSNQPQH
>TRBD2|TRBV25-1
ASSEYRLAGHTDTQY
>NA|TRBV20-1
SARTGEGSYEQY
>TRBD2|TRBV27
ASSLLGLAGGFSYEQY
>NA|TRBV7-9
ASSSQMYQETQY
>TRBD2|TRBV7-8
ASSLGAGKETQY
>TRBD1|TRBV29-1
SVRQGSMYGYT
>TRBD2|TRBV6-5
ASTSLAGVEQF
>NA|TRBV11-2
ASSLGSQGNEQF
>TRBD1|TRBV6-5
ASSKYPGTGDQPQH
>NA|TRBV18
ASSPLLLLDTEAF
>TRBD2|TRBV6-2/TRBV6-3
ASSRGLAGDYNEQF
>TRBD1|TRBV19
ASSPGQATSNQPQH
>TRBD1|TRBV6-2/TRBV6-3
ASSGQGGWDTEAF
>TRBD2|TRBV7-6
ASSLGLAGGGHEQF
>NA|TRBV24-1
ATSEAEGGQETQY
>NA|TRBV7-8
ASSLEAGDQPQH
>NA|TRBV9
ASSVVSDQETQY
>TRBD1|TRBV20-1
SARTGDRDTQY
>TRBD1|TRBV20-1
SAPTGTGLF
>TRBD2|TRBV7-8
ASSLDGTSGSVRKTQY
>NA|TRBV7-8
ASSPDGGPQETQY
>TRBD1|TRBV7-3
ASSISGTGVETQY
>NA|TRBV29-1
SVGLTGGTEAF
>NA|TRBV7-3
ASSLRGGRDYEQY
>NA|TRBV7-2
ASSYQRGIAGNTIY
>NA|TRBV20-1
SARGGGGASYNEQF
>NA|TRBV30
AWTLLNTQY
>NA|TRBV6-2/TRBV6-3
ASRPRGGRFYNEQF
>TRBD1|TRBV7-2
ASSLAAQGAGEKLF
>TRBD1|TRBV2
ASSPTGVKGTEAF
>NA|TRBV6-5
ASTTQGLQDSPLH
>NA|TRBV5-1
ASSLASVEDEQF
>NA|TRBV6-1
ASGQYFTGELF
>NA|TRBV28
ASSGNGGPDYNEQF
>TRBD1|TRBV7-2
ASSRDRASSYNEQF
>NA|TRBV11-2
ASSLEAPSYNEQF
>NA|TRBV12-3/TRBV12-4
ASRSGGLSEQY
>TRBD1|TRBV18
ASSLGDRNNEQF
>NA|TRBV6-8
ASSYSSPGLTEAF
>NA|TRBV6-2/TRBV6-3
ASSYRGDNEQF
>NA|TRBV15
ATGRVNSNQPQH
>NA|TRBV7-6
ASSLEVAGTDTQY
>TRBD2|TRBV11-2
ASSARTSGFRSDEQF
>NA|TRBV6-1
ASRGGRVNTEAF
>NA|TRBV7-2
ASSLAWPGAAATADTQY
>TRBD2|TRBV6-2/TRBV6-3
ASSYAGDRTDTQY
>NA|TRBV25-1
ASSTLLGGNTEAF
>NA|TRBV20-1
SVLHNEQF
>TRBD2|TRBV28
ASSSSVVAGGNGYEQY
>NA|TRBV12-3/TRBV12-4
ASSLVPGDRNNEQF
>TRBD2|TRBV20-1
SAPKWTSGEDEQF
>NA|TRBV5-5
ASSSTGLTEAF
>TRBD1|TRBV28
ASSWVPTGRNTEAF
>NA|TRBV29-1
SVEYPAGTQY
>NA|TRBV15
VTSRVRMNTEAF
>TRBD1|TRBV20-1
SAGAGGQGIQETQY
>NA|TRBV7-2
ASSSDSRETQY
>NA|TRBV4-3
ASSLTAGGEKLF
>NA|TRBV7-2
ASSLRPGLATDTQY